These 27 T cell receptor beta chains share one sample of origin, sequenced in a study of T cells in Graves' hyperthyroidism and ophthalmopathy. What was amplified from RNA transcripts were TCR beta CDR3 regions. First-round RT-PCR targeting the TCR CDR3 was performed with the HTBI primer set. TCRdb used MiXCR to reprocess the multiplex PCR reads, holding one entry per CDR3 protein. The sample shows under 300,000 distinct CDR3 sequences, approximately 26% of them seen only once. Material for sequencing was blood. These receptors all stem from a man aged 40-49 years with Graves' hyperthyroidism that later progressed to Graves' ophthalmopathy.

Concerning this clonotype itself: At one end the junction does not follow the germline gene, possibly because of a read error. The chain has TRBV12-3 or TRBV12-4 and TRBJ2-7; D remains unclear. The CDR3 consists of 14 residues. Here the CDR3 DNA reads TGTGCCACCAGTGCTTTCCGTGGTATTGGGGAGCAGTACTTC. Encoded protein: CATSAFRGIGEQYF.

This sequence joins TRBV27 and TRBJ2-5, with TRBD2 identical over 10 bases. Germline lookup yields CDR1 MNHEY and CDR2 SMNVEV (reference sequence). The CDR3 consists of 15 residues. V trimming: 7 bases; J trimming: 5 bases; junction bases outside the gene matches: 10. CDR3 residues: CASTPLAGVDETQYF. In nucleotides, the CDR3 is TGTGCCAGCACCCCGCTAGCGGGAGTGGACGAGACCCAGTACTTC.

This clonotype was counted at least ten times. The gene calls are TRBV4-1 and TRBJ1-2; 8 bases align to TRBD1. CDR1 and CDR2 (germline): MGHRA, YSYEKL. The ends lost 4 bases at V and 3 bases at J; junction bases unmatched: 16. The CDR3 loop spans 18 amino acids. The CDR3 nucleotides are TGCGCCAGCAGCCCCCTTGTACAGGGGGGGATTGGTGACTATGGCTACACCTTC. Protein sequence: CASSPLVQGGIGDYGYTF.

A word on this clonotype: The junction does not match germline at one end; this may be a read error. The chain is built from TRBV12-3 or TRBV12-4 and TRBJ1-2; 12 bases agree with TRBD1. This CDR3 spans 12 amino acids. This chain's CDR3 is CATETGTGGGVF. CDR3 in DNA: TGTGCCACGGAAACCGGGACAGGGGGCGGTGTCTTC.

This clonotype was recorded many times. The rearrangement joins TRBV2 to TRBJ2-7; 7 bases line up with TRBD2. CDR3 length equals 18 residues. Germline V gives CDR1 SNHLY, CDR2 FYNNEI. V dropped 7 bases and J dropped 2; count of bases not matched to a gene: 20. The CDR3 DNA reads as TGTGCCAGCAACGGACTAACGGGGGTGGCCGGGGGGACCTACGAGCAGTACTTC. As protein: CASNGLTGVAGGTYEQYF.

The table lists this clonotype with a few counts. The chain couples TRBV3-1 to TRBJ2-7; D possibly uses TRBD1 or TRBD2 (5 bases each). Germline CDR1 and CDR2: LGHDT and YNNKEL (reference sequence). V gave up 1 base and J gave up 7 bases, with 11 bases separating them. The CDR3 has 13 residues. CDR3 protein: CASSQGGTDEQYF. CDR3 nucleotides: TGTGCCAGCAGCCAAGGGGGGACGGATGAGCAGTACTTC.

V and J are TRBV6-1 and TRBJ1-1; TRBD1 matches 10 bases. This CDR3 is built from 18 residues. Germline values: CDR1 MNHNS, CDR2 SASEGT. Trimming cost V 4 bases and J 0 bases; bases outside gene matches: 11. Here the CDR3 DNA reads TGTGCCAGCAGTGCCCAACTCGGACAGGGGGGAATGAACACTGAAGCTTTCTTT. It yields the protein CASSAQLGQGGMNTEAFF.

V and J are TRBV12-3 or TRBV12-4 and TRBJ2-7; no definite D call. This CDR3 is built from 13 residues. Trimming removed 10 bases from V and 4 bases from J, with 17 bases in between. CDR3 sequence (DNA): TGTGCCATCACGGCGGACGGCTATTACGAGCAGTACTTC. Protein product: CAITADGYYEQYF.

This sequence joins TRBV3-1 and TRBJ2-7; no clear D gene. The germline CDR1 and CDR2 sequences are LGHDT and YNNKEL (reference sequence). The V gene lost 0 bases and the J gene lost 2 bases, with 5 bases spanning the gap. The CDR3 has 13 residues. CDR3 amino acids: CASSQDGPYEQYF. In DNA form, the CDR3 reads TGTGCCAGCAGCCAAGACGGGCCCTACGAGCAGTACTTC.

The table lists this clonotype with many counts. The chain links TRBV7-6 to TRBJ2-5, with TRBD2 matching over 8 bases. CDR1 and CDR2 (germline): SGHVS, FNYEAQ. The CDR3 is 17 residues long. Trimming took 1 base from V and 2 from J; bases not matched to a gene: 9. The CDR3 loop reads CASSLGRSGGPQETQYF. The CDR3 DNA is TGTGCCAGCAGCTTAGGTCGGTCGGGAGGGCCGCAAGAGACCCAGTACTTC. Full variable domain (remainder filled in from reference TRBV7-6 and TRBJ2-5): GAGVSQSPRYKVTKRGQDVALRCDPISGHVSLYWYRQALGQGPEFLTYFNYEAQQDKSGLPNDRFSAERPEGSISTLTIQRTEQRDSAMYRCASSLGRSGGPQETQYFGPGTRLLVL.

V is TRBV15 and J is TRBJ1-1; 8 bases map to TRBD1. Germline V lookup: CDR1 LNHNV, CDR2 YYDKDF (reference sequence). This CDR3 has 17 residues. V gave up 4 bases and J gave up 5 bases; unmatched junction bases: 15. As DNA, the CDR3 is TGTGCCACCAGCAACGAGTGGAAGTTAACAGGGGGAACTGAAGCTTTCTTT. It yields the protein CATSNEWKLTGGTEAFF.

This clonotype was seen ten or more times. The chain has TRBV7-8 and TRBJ2-7; 7 bases align to TRBD1. Germline V gene lookup returns CDR1 SGHVS and CDR2 FQNEAQ. V gave up 5 bases and J gave up 2 bases; unmatched junction bases: 9. This CDR3 is built from 15 residues. CDR3 sequence reads: CASSIPGQTPYEQYF. Written as DNA, the CDR3 is TGTGCCAGCAGCATACCGGGACAGACACCCTACGAGCAGTACTTC.

In this sample, this clonotype turned up many times. V gene TRBV20-1 combines with J gene TRBJ1-1; no clear D. Germline V lookup: CDR1 DFQATT, CDR2 SNEGSKA (reference sequence). The V end lost 5 bases, the J end lost 5 bases, and 15 bases lay between the germline ends. The CDR3 loop spans 13 amino acids. The CDR3 sequence is CSAPEPGRTEAFF. The CDR3 nucleotides are TGCAGTGCTCCAGAACCCGGGAGAACTGAAGCTTTCTTT.

This clonotype has a count of ten or more. The chain is built from TRBV5-1 and TRBJ2-5, with D hard to call. This CDR3 is 14 amino acids long. Germline CDR1 is SGHRS and CDR2 is YFSETQ. V was shortened by 0 bases and J by 1 base, with 7 bases between the two germline ends. CDR3 coding DNA: TGCGCCAGCAGCTTGGACGGCAGCCAAGAGACCCAGTACTTC. This encodes CASSLDGSQETQYF.

This clonotype was observed many times. The CDR3 loop reads CASRGAGGYQETQYF. In nucleotides, the CDR3 is TGCGCCAGCAGAGGAGCGGGAGGGTACCAAGAGACCCAGTACTTC. This sequence joins TRBV5-1 and TRBJ2-5, with 10 bases that match TRBD2. Germline V gene lookup returns CDR1 SGHRS and CDR2 YFSETQ. CDR3 length: 15 amino acids. Losses at the gene ends were 5 bases for V and 0 bases for J; bases not matched to a gene: 4.

There are many counts of this clonotype. V and J are TRBV4-1 and TRBJ2-7; TRBD2 aligns across 14 bases. Germline V gives CDR1 MGHRA, CDR2 YSYEKL. There are 17 residues in the CDR3. J was trimmed by 6 bases and V by 4 bases; bases with no gene match: 11. In DNA, the CDR3 is TGCGCCAGCAGCCGCGCCGGGACTAGCGGGAGCCCCGGCGAGCAGTACTTC. Protein product: CASSRAGTSGSPGEQYF.

This clonotype was detected many times. The rearrangement links TRBV6-5 to TRBJ1-4; D call uncertain. V was clipped by 4 bases and J by 3 bases, with 3 bases between them. There are 12 residues in the CDR3. CDR1 is MNHEY and CDR2 is SVGAGI in the germline V gene. The CDR3 sequence: CASSLPNEKLFF. CDR3 bases: TGTGCCAGCAGTTTACCTAATGAAAAACTGTTTTTT.

This clonotype was observed many times. This chain connects TRBV19 to TRBJ2-7; TRBD2 matches at 10 bases. Germline V gene lookup returns CDR1 LNHDA and CDR2 SQIVND (reference sequence). The CDR3 covers 16 residues. V was pared by 6 bases and J by 2 bases, with 10 bases of the junction left unmatched. The CDR3: CASSELQSGRAYEQYF. The CDR3 DNA follows: TGTGCCAGTAGCGAACTACAGAGCGGGAGGGCCTACGAGCAGTACTTC.

This clonotype appeared many times. The chain has TRBV7-2 and TRBJ2-5, with TRBD2 matching over 8 bases. This CDR3 comprises 16 residues. Germline CDR1 SGHTA, CDR2 FQGNSA. V lost 5 bases, J lost 5 bases, and 13 bases stayed unmatched. CDR3: CASSPEFPGGGETQYF. In DNA form, the CDR3 reads TGTGCCAGCAGCCCCGAATTTCCGGGAGGGGGGGAGACCCAGTACTTC.

This clonotype was recorded many times. The rearrangement links TRBV10-3 to TRBJ1-5; maybe TRBD1 (5 bases). The CDR3 spans 13 residues. V was pared by 10 bases and J by 0 bases, with 10 bases between. In germline, CDR1 is ENHRY, CDR2 SYGVKD. CDR3: CATDSSSNQPQHF. The CDR3 nucleotides are TGTGCCACTGACAGTAGTAGCAATCAGCCCCAGCATTTT.

This clonotype was seen ten or more times. This chain connects TRBV6-6 to TRBJ1-1; D gene uncertain. This CDR3 spans 13 amino acids. Looked up from germline, CDR1 is MNHNY and CDR2 is SVGAGI (reference sequence). V dropped 4 bases and J dropped 5 bases, with 11 bases sitting between them. CDR3 sequence: CASSSRGWTEAFF. CDR3 DNA: TGTGCCAGCAGTTCGCGGGGTTGGACTGAAGCTTTCTTT.

This clonotype was seen ten or more times. This chain uses TRBV20-1 with TRBJ1-5, with no clear D. The germline V gene has CDR1 DFQATT and CDR2 SNEGSKA (reference sequence). This CDR3 comprises 13 residues. Trimming stripped 4 bases from V and 0 bases from J, with 7 bases between. The CDR3, as DNA: TGCAGTGCTACGGGGATTAGCAATCAGCCCCAGCATTTT. Translation gives CSATGISNQPQHF.

This clonotype was recorded many times. This chain uses TRBV24-1 with TRBJ2-2; possible D gene TRBD1, 6 bases. V lost 5 bases and J 4 bases, leaving 16 bases between the germline ends. This CDR3 has 16 residues. Germline V gene sequence: CDR1 KGHDR, CDR2 SFDVKD. The chain's CDR3 is CATSGVSTGRTGELFF. The CDR3 region has the DNA TGTGCCACCAGTGGAGTTAGCACAGGGCGCACCGGGGAGCTGTTTTTT.

This chain connects TRBV4-1 to TRBJ1-2; D is ambiguous. Germline CDR1 is MGHRA and CDR2 is YSYEKL. The CDR3 covers 17 residues. Trimming took off 5 bases at V and 4 bases at J, with 23 bases between the two ends. The CDR3 spells CASSSTNPTRSGYGYTF. The CDR3 nucleotides are TGCGCCAGCAGCTCCACTAACCCGACACGCAGCGGCTATGGCTACACCTTC.

This clonotype was recorded many times. V gene TRBV5-5 combines with J gene TRBJ1-5; no firm D call. The CDR3 is 14 residues long. Trimming stripped 0 bases from V and 2 bases from J, with 6 bases between. Germline CDR1 SGHKS, CDR2 YYEKEE (reference sequence). CDR3 DNA sequence: TGTGCCAGCAGCTTGGGTTATGGCAATCAGCCCCAGCATTTT. This encodes CASSLGYGNQPQHF.

The chain links TRBV28 to TRBJ2-5; TRBD2 aligns across 8 bases. With V trimmed by 7 bases and J by 7 bases, 11 bases remained unmatched. This CDR3 spans 14 amino acids. Germline V gives CDR1 MDHEN, CDR2 SYDVKM. The CDR3 region is CASNPSGRGGTQYF. Here the CDR3 DNA reads TGTGCCAGCAACCCATCCGGGAGGGGAGGGACCCAGTACTTC.

This sequence joins TRBV20-1 and TRBJ1-2, with 10 nucleotides matching TRBD1. The CDR3 length is 12 residues. Unmatched junction bases numbered 5, after V lost 5 bases and J lost 8 bases. The germline CDR1 and CDR2 sequences are DFQATT and SNEGSKA (reference sequence). As DNA, the CDR3 is TGCAGTGCTTCCGGGACAGGGGTAGGCTACACCTTC. Translating it yields CSASGTGVGYTF.